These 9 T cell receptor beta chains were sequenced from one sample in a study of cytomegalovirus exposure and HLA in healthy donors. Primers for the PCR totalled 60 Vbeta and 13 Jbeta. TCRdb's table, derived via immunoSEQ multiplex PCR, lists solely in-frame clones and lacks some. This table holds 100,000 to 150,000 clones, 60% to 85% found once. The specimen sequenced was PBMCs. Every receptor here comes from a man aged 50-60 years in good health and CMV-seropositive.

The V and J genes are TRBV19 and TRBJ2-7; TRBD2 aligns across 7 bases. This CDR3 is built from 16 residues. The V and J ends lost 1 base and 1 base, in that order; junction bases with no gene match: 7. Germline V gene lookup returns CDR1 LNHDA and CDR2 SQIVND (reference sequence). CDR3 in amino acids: CASSIAAQGGSYEQYF. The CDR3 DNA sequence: TGTGCCAGTAGTATAGCGGCGCAGGGAGGGTCCTACGAGCAGTACTTC.

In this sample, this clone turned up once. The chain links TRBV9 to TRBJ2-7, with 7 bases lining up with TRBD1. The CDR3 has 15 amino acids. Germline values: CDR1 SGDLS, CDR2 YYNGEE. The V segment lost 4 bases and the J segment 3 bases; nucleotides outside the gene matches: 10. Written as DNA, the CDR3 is TGTGCCAGCAGCCCTGAGGCCAGGGACAGCTACGAGCAGTACTTC. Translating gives CASSPEARDSYEQYF.

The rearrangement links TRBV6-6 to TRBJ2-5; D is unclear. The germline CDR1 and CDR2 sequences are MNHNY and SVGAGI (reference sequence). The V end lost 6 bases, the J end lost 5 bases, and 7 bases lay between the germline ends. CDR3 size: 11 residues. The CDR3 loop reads CASSHGETQYF. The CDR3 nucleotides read TGTGCCAGCAGCCACGGGGAGACCCAGTACTTC.

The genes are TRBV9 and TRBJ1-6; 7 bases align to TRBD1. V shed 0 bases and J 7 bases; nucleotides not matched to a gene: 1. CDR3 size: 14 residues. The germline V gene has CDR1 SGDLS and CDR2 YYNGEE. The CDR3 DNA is TGTGCCAGCAGCGTAGGGACAGGAAATTCACCCCTCCACTTT. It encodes CASSVGTGNSPLHF.

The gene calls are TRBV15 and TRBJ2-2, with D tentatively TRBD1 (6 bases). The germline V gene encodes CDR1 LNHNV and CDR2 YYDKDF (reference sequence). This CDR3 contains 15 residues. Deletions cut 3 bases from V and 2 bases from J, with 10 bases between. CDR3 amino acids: CATSRDRYNTGELFF. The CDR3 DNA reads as TGTGCCACCAGCAGGGACAGATACAACACCGGGGAGCTGTTTTTT.

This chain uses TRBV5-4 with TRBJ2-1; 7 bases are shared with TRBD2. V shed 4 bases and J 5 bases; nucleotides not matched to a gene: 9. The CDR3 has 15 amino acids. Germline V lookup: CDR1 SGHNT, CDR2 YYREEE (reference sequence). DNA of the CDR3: TGTGCCAGCAGCCGAGCGGGGTCGCTAAACAATGAGCAGTTCTTC. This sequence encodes CASSRAGSLNNEQFF.

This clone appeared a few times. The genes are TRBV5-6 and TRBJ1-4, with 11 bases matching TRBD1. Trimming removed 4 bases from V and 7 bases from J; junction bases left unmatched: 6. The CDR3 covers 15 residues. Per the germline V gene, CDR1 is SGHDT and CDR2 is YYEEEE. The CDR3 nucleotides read TGTGCCAGCAGCGAGACCGGGACAGGGGGTGAAAAACTGTTTTTT. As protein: CASSETGTGGEKLFF.

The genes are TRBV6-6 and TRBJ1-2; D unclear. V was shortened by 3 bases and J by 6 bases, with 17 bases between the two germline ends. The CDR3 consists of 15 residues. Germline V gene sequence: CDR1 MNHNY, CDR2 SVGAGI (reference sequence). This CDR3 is CASSYSQPKPDGYTF. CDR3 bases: TGTGCCAGCAGTTATTCACAGCCGAAGCCGGATGGCTACACCTTC.

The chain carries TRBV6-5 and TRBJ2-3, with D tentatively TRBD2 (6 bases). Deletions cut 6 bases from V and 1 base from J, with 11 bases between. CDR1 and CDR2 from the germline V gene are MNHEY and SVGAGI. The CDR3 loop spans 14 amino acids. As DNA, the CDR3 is TGTGCCAGCAGGACTAGTGCCGGCACAGATACGCAGTATTTT. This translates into CASRTSAGTDTQYF.